This T cell receptor beta chain was sequenced for a study of OX40 agonist ivuxolimab in advanced cancers. From germline, CDR1 is MGHRA and CDR2 YSYEKL. This CDR3 spans 13 amino acids. The V gene lost 3 bases and the J gene lost 9 bases, with 14 bases spanning the gap. The repertoire was sequenced with immunoSEQ multiplex PCR; TCRdb's copy has only in-frame clones and lacks some. The sample carries roughly 50,000 clones, approximately 80% recorded once. The sample was CD4+ or CD8+ T cells sorted from blood, taken in a trial of the OX40 agonist ivuxolimab. The rearrangement links TRBV4-1 to TRBJ1-2; D remains unclear. The clonotype comes from an adult with an advanced solid tumor such as melanoma, head and neck, liver or kidney cancer. In DNA form, the CDR3 reads TGCGCCAGCAGCCAGGCCTCCCTAGCAAGCTACACCTTC. Encoded protein: CASSQASLASYTF.